A selection of T cell receptor beta chains follows, all from one sample in a study of Graves' ophthalmopathy and Graves' hyperthyroidism. TCRdb recomputed calls from the multiplex PCR reads with MiXCR, one row per CDR3 protein. The sample has 1 million to 1.3 million distinct CDR3 sequences, about two fifths seen once. Material: peripheral blood or thyroid tissue (not recorded which). The receptors come from an adult man with Graves' hyperthyroidism. Each CDR3 is given with its conserved first and last residue. The D gene is left open where the match is weak. Part of the rows lack a size; the others show once, few, many or a class for expanded clones.

clone size,D gene,CDR3 length,J gene,V gene,CDR3 DNA,CDR3 protein
.,.,16,TRBJ1-6,TRBV29-1,TGCAGCGTTGCCGGGATGGGGAGCTCCTATAATTCACCCCTCCACTTT,CSVAGMGSSYNSPLHF
.,TRBD2,15,TRBJ2-7,TRBV5-1,TGCGCCAGCAGTTTCGTAGCGGGAACCTCGGACGAGCAGTACTTC,CASSFVAGTSDEQYF
.,.,15,TRBJ1-4,TRBV19,TGTGCCAGTAGTATAGGGGACGGAACTAATGAAAAACTGTTTTTT,CASSIGDGTNEKLFF
.,.,16,TRBJ2-5,TRBV28,TGTGCCAGCAGTTTATGGGAAGGGCCGTCGATAGAGACCCAGTACTTC,CASSLWEGPSIETQYF
.,.,17,TRBJ1-1,TRBV7-9,TGTGCCTGGAATGTAGGGACCGCTACCGTCGCGGGGACTGAAGCTTTCTTT,CAWNVGTATVAGTEAFF
few,TRBD2,15,TRBJ2-7,TRBV14,TGTGCCAGCAGCCGGGGGGGACTAGCGGATTACGAGCAGTACTTC,CASSRGGLADYEQYF
.,.,16,TRBJ2-5,TRBV5-1,TGTGCCAGCAGCGTAGAGGGCGGCCTGTCCCAAGAGACCCAGTACTTC,CASSVEGGLSQETQYF
many,TRBD1,17,TRBJ1-5,TRBV15,TGTGCCACCAGCAGAGATAGAGGGGACAGGTACAATCAGCCCCAGCATTTT,CATSRDRGDRYNQPQHF
many,.,13,TRBJ1-1,TRBV6-5,TGTGCCAGCAGTTACGGGCGGGTTACTGAAGCTTTCTTT,CASSYGRVTEAFF
few,.,15,TRBJ2-7,TRBV7-2,TGTGCCAGCAGCTTAGCGTCGGCAGAAGCCTACGAGCAGTACTTC,CASSLASAEAYEQYF
.,.,15,TRBJ1-5,TRBV10-3,TGTGCCAGCAGTTACGTCCCTGGGGTCAATCAGCCCCAGCATTTT,CASSYVPGVNQPQHF
once,.,17,TRBJ1-4,TRBV29-1,TGCAGCGTTCGGCCTCAGGGGACTGGGGGTACTAATGAAAAACTGTTTTTT,CSVRPQGTGGTNEKLFF
.,.,13,TRBJ1-5,TRBV10-3,TGTGCCACCAGCCCGGGACAATTTCAGCCCCAGCATTTT,CATSPGQFQPQHF
.,.,13,TRBJ1-5,TRBV10-3,TGTGCCAGCGGTTTATCCGGGCATCAGCCCCAGCATTTT,CASGLSGHQPQHF
many,TRBD2,15,TRBJ2-5,TRBV20-1,TGCAGTGCACCCAGACTAGCGGGCTCGCAAGAGACCCAGTACTTC,CSAPRLAGSQETQYF
many,.,18,TRBJ1-1,TRBV5-1,TGCGCCAGCAGCTTTTCCCCAAGGGGTCTCCGCATGAACACTGAAGCTTTCTTT,CASSFSPRGLRMNTEAFF
.,.,10,TRBJ1-5,TRBV11-2,TGTGCCAGCAGCTTAGAGCCCCAGCATTTT,CASSLEPQHF
many,.,13,TRBJ2-7,TRBV2,TGTGCCAGCAAAAAGGCGGGGCAGTACGAGCAGTACTTC,CASKKAGQYEQYF
.,.,14,TRBJ1-5,TRBV19,TGTGCCAGTAGACCTGGGGGGGCTAGTCAGCCCCAGCATTTT,CASRPGGASQPQHF
.,.,16,TRBJ2-2,TRBV7-8,TGTGCCAGCAGCGTAGGTGAGGGGATTCGGACCGGGGAGCTGTTTTTT,CASSVGEGIRTGELFF
.,.,16,TRBJ2-5,TRBV29-1,TGCAGCGTTGACGGGGTTGGCCGGGAGCTAGCGGAGACCCAGTACTTC,CSVDGVGRELAETQYF
many,TRBD1,15,TRBJ1-6,TRBV12-3/TRBV12-4,TGTGCCAGCAGTACGCCCGGGACAGGGGATTCACCCCTCCACTTT,CASSTPGTGDSPLHF
many,.,12,TRBJ2-2,TRBV7-9,TGTGCCAGCAGCCCCCGCGTATCAGAGCTGTTTTTT,CASSPRVSELFF
many,TRBD1,16,TRBJ1-4,TRBV14,TGTGCCAGCAGCCAGACCCGGGACAGTAGAAATGAAAAACTGTTTTTT,CASSQTRDSRNEKLFF
many,.,12,TRBJ1-5,TRBV10-3,TGTGCCACCCGGACACCCAATCAGCCCCAGCATTTT,CATRTPNQPQHF
many,.,14,TRBJ1-2,TRBV14,TGTGCCAGCAGCCAAGACTTAGTGCGCTATGGCTACACCTTC,CASSQDLVRYGYTF
many,.,14,TRBJ1-4,TRBV5-4,TGTGCCAGCAGCCCCGCGGCCACTAATGAAAAACTGTTTTTT,CASSPAATNEKLFF